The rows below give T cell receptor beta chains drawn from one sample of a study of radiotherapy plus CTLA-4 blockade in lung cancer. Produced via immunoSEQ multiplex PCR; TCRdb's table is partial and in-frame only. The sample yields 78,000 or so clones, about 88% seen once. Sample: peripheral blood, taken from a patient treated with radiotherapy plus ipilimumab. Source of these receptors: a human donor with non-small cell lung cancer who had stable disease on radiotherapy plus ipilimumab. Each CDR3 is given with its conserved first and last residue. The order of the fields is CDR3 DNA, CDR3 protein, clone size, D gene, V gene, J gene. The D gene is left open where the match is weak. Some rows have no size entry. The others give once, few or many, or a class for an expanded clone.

DNA: TGTGCCAGCCACCCCGGCAGTAGGGTAGGGTACGAGCAGTACTTC
CDR3: CASHPGSRVGYEQYF
size: NA
D: NA
V: TRBV28
J: TRBJ2-7

DNA: TGTGCCAGCAGTTACTCCCCACCTGGCTACGAGCAGTACTTC
CDR3: CASSYSPPGYEQYF
size: NA
D: NA
V: TRBV6-5
J: TRBJ2-7

DNA: TGTGCTAGTGGTCTCCCCGGGGCCACTGAAGCTTTCTTT
CDR3: CASGLPGATEAFF
size: NA
D: NA
V: TRBV12-5
J: TRBJ1-1

DNA: TGTGCCAGCAGTGAGGTACTAGCGGGAAGGTACGAGCAGTACTTC
CDR3: CASSEVLAGRYEQYF
size: NA
D: TRBD2
V: TRBV25-1
J: TRBJ2-7

DNA: TGTGCCAGCAGCAACCGGGACTACGAGCAGTACTTC
CDR3: CASSNRDYEQYF
size: once
D: NA
V: TRBV7-2
J: TRBJ2-7

DNA: TGTGCCAGCAGCAAAACGACCTCCGGGACACATAATCTTAGCAATCAGCCCCAGCATTTT
CDR3: CASSKTTSGTHNLSNQPQHF
size: few
D: NA
V: TRBV21-1
J: TRBJ1-5

DNA: TGTGCCAGTAGTACGGGGAGGAATTCACCCCTCCACTTT
CDR3: CASSTGRNSPLHF
size: once
D: NA
V: TRBV19
J: TRBJ1-6

DNA: TGTGCCAGCACCGGACTGAGAAACACCGGGGAGCTGTTTTTT
CDR3: CASTGLRNTGELFF
size: NA
D: NA
V: TRBV11-2
J: TRBJ2-2

DNA: TGTGCCAGCAGTCCCCAATCACCCCTCCACTTT
CDR3: CASSPQSPLHF
size: few
D: NA
V: TRBV5-8
J: TRBJ1-6

DNA: TGCGCCAGCAGCTTGGTCCCTGGGGCGGACATTCAGTACTTC
CDR3: CASSLVPGADIQYF
size: NA
D: NA
V: TRBV5-1
J: TRBJ2-4

DNA: TGTGCCAGCTCACCAGGGAACACCGGGGAGCTGTTTTTT
CDR3: CASSPGNTGELFF
size: NA
D: NA
V: TRBV18
J: TRBJ2-2

DNA: TGTGCCAGCAGTCTCCGAGAGCCAGCACATGGCTACACCTTC
CDR3: CASSLREPAHGYTF
size: NA
D: NA
V: TRBV7-8
J: TRBJ1-2

DNA: TGTGCCAGCAGTGGCATATCACCCCTCCACTTT
CDR3: CASSGISPLHF
size: NA
D: NA
V: TRBV6-1
J: TRBJ1-6

DNA: TGCGCCAGCAGCCAAGATTTAGCGGCCCTTGCGCAGTATTTT
CDR3: CASSQDLAALAQYF
size: few
D: NA
V: TRBV4-1
J: TRBJ2-3

DNA: TGTGCCAGCAGCCAAGATCCCGACGGAAACTATGGCTACACCTTC
CDR3: CASSQDPDGNYGYTF
size: NA
D: NA
V: TRBV4-2
J: TRBJ1-2

DNA: TGTGCCAGTAGTATAGCCAGGGGCCCATATCAGCCCCAGCATTTT
CDR3: CASSIARGPYQPQHF
size: once
D: NA
V: TRBV19
J: TRBJ1-5

DNA: TGTGCCAGCAGCTTAGATGTGGGGTCCTATGGCTACACCTTC
CDR3: CASSLDVGSYGYTF
size: NA
D: NA
V: TRBV11-2
J: TRBJ1-2

DNA: TGTGCCTGGGCCCGTGACAGGGGGGCCTACGAGCAGTACTTC
CDR3: CAWARDRGAYEQYF
size: NA
D: TRBD1
V: TRBV30
J: TRBJ2-7

DNA: TGTGCCAGCAGTGGGGCGGGTGCCGGGAACACCATATATTTT
CDR3: CASSGAGAGNTIYF
size: few
D: NA
V: TRBV9
J: TRBJ1-3

DNA: TGTGCCAGCACCTGGCCCGGGAGTCTAGAGACCCAGTACTTC
CDR3: CASTWPGSLETQYF
size: NA
D: NA
V: TRBV7-3
J: TRBJ2-5

DNA: TGTGCCAGTATCCTCGCGGGGGACAGCTCCTACGAGCAGTACTTC
CDR3: CASILAGDSSYEQYF
size: NA
D: NA
V: TRBV19
J: TRBJ2-7

DNA: TGTGCCAGTAGTATCCCCGGGGATAAGCAAAAACTGTTTTTT
CDR3: CASSIPGDKQKLFF
size: few
D: NA
V: TRBV19
J: TRBJ1-4

DNA: TGTGCCAGCAGTTTATCTGGTTGGGGACAGGGCCTAGAGCAGTACTTC
CDR3: CASSLSGWGQGLEQYF
size: NA
D: TRBD1
V: TRBV27
J: TRBJ2-7

DNA: TGTGCCAGCAGCGTAGGAGGGAGGGGACCGAACACAGATACGCAGTATTTT
CDR3: CASSVGGRGPNTDTQYF
size: NA
D: TRBD2
V: TRBV9
J: TRBJ2-3

DNA: TGTGCCAGTAGTATGAGGACCGGACTGACCTCTGGGGCCAACGTCCTGACTTTC
CDR3: CASSMRTGLTSGANVLTF
size: NA
D: NA
V: TRBV19
J: TRBJ2-6

DNA: TGTGCCAGCAGCTTAGAAATATCTGGGGCCAACGTCCTGACTTTC
CDR3: CASSLEISGANVLTF
size: NA
D: NA
V: TRBV7-2
J: TRBJ2-6

DNA: TGTGCCAGCAGCTACCGGGGCCGGAACACTGAAGCTTTCTTT
CDR3: CASSYRGRNTEAFF
size: NA
D: NA
V: TRBV7-9
J: TRBJ1-1

DNA: TGTGCCAGTAGTATCCAGGGGGCCTATGGCTACACCTTC
CDR3: CASSIQGAYGYTF
size: NA
D: TRBD1
V: TRBV19
J: TRBJ1-2

DNA: TGTGCCAGCAGCCCGGGACTAGCGGGACCCACAGATACGCAGTATTTT
CDR3: CASSPGLAGPTDTQYF
size: NA
D: TRBD2
V: TRBV7-8
J: TRBJ2-3

DNA: TGTGCCAGCAGCTTAACCCTAACCCGGGGAGGGGAGCTGTTTTTT
CDR3: CASSLTLTRGGELFF
size: NA
D: NA
V: TRBV7-9
J: TRBJ2-2

DNA: TGTGCCAGCAGCTTGGGACAGGGGCAGGGCAATCAGCCCCAGCATTTT
CDR3: CASSLGQGQGNQPQHF
size: NA
D: TRBD1
V: TRBV5-8
J: TRBJ1-5

DNA: TGTGCCAGCAGCGTAGACGGGACAGGGCTAGATGAGCAGTTCTTC
CDR3: CASSVDGTGLDEQFF
size: NA
D: TRBD1
V: TRBV9
J: TRBJ2-1

DNA: TGTGCCAGCAGGTACTGGCGCGAGTCCTACAATGAGCAGTTCTTC
CDR3: CASRYWRESYNEQFF
size: NA
D: NA
V: TRBV2
J: TRBJ2-1

DNA: TGTGCCAGCTCACCAGCAGGCGATTTCTCTGGAAACACCATATATTTT
CDR3: CASSPAGDFSGNTIYF
size: NA
D: NA
V: TRBV18
J: TRBJ1-3

DNA: TGTGCCAGTAGTATAGATGGCGGGGGGCCGACCATACCTAACACCGGGGAGCTGTTTTTT
CDR3: CASSIDGGGPTIPNTGELFF
size: NA
D: TRBD2
V: TRBV19
J: TRBJ2-2

DNA: TGTGCCATCAGTGAGTCGACGGGACAGGGGCTCTCCTACGAGCAGTACTTC
CDR3: CAISESTGQGLSYEQYF
size: NA
D: TRBD1
V: TRBV10-3
J: TRBJ2-7

DNA: TGTGCTAGTGGTTTGGTACAAGGACGGAACACCGGGGAGCTGTTTTTT
CDR3: CASGLVQGRNTGELFF
size: NA
D: NA
V: TRBV12-5
J: TRBJ2-2